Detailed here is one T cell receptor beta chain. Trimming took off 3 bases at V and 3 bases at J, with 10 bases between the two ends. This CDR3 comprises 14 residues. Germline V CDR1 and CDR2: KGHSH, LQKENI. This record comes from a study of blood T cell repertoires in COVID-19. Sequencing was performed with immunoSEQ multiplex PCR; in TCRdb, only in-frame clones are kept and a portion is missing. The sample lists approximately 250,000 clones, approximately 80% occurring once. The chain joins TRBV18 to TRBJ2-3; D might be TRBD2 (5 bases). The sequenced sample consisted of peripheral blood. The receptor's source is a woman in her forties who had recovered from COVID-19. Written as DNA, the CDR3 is TGTGCCAGCTCACCGGGAGTAGGGACAGATACGCAGTATTTT. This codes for CASSPGVGTDTQYF.